This paragraph reports one T cell receptor beta chain. The antigen remains undetermined. Time point indicated: week 23, last vaccination. All doses held 300 ug of mutant IDH1 20-mer peptide, with topical imiquimod. The data were obtained in a study of a mutant IDH1 vaccine in newly diagnosed glioma. The protocol was immunoSEQ multiplex PCR, while the TCRdb copy is restricted to in-frame clones and leaves out a portion. This sample has fewer than 35,000 clones, with approximately 87% found just once. With 6 bases removed from V and 7 bases from J, the gap between germline ends came to 19 bases. From germline, CDR1 is LNHDA and CDR2 SQIVND (reference sequence). This CDR3 contains 15 residues.

The chain couples TRBV19 to TRBJ1-5; tentatively, D is TRBD1 (5 bases). This clonotype was sampled from a man between 35 and 55 years old with glioma. Sequencing used PBMCs, obtained from a glioma patient whose treatment included an IDH1 peptide vaccine. CDR3 DNA: TGTGCCAGTAGCAGCAAGGGGTCTAACGCGCAGCCCCAGCATTTT. Encoded protein: CASSSKGSNAQPQHF.